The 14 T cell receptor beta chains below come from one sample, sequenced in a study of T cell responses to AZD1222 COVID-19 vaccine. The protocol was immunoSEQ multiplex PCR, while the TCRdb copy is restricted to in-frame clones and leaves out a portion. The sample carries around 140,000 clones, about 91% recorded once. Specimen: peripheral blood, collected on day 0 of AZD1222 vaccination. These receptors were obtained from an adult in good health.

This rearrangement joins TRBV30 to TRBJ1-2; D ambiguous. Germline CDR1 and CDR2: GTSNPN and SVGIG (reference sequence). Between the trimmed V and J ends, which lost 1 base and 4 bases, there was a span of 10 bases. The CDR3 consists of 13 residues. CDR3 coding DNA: TGTGCCTGGAGTGGCTTCACCAGCTATGGCTACACCTTC. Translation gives CAWSGFTSYGYTF.

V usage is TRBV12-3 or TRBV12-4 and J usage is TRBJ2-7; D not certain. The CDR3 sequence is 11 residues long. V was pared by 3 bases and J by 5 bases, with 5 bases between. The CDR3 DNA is TGTGCCAGCAGTTTTGGGGACGAGCAGTACTTC. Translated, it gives CASSFGDEQYF.

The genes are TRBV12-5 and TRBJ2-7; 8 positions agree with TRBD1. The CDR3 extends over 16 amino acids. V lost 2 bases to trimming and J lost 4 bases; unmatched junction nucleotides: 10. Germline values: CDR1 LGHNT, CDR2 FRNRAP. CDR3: CASGLHLTGANYEQYF. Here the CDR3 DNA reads TGTGCTAGTGGTTTGCATTTGACAGGGGCAAATTACGAGCAGTACTTC.

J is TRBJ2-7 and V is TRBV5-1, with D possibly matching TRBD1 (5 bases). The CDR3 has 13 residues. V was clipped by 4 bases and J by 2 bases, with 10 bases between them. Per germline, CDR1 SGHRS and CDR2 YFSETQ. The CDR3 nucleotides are TGCGCCAGCAGCCGATCGACAGCCTACGAGCAGTACTTC. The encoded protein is CASSRSTAYEQYF.

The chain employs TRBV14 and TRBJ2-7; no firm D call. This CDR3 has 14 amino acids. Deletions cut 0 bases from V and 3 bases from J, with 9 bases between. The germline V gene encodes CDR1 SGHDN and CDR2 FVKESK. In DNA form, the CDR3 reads TGTGCCAGCAGCCAAGATCTTATTGACTACGAGCAGTACTTC. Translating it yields CASSQDLIDYEQYF.

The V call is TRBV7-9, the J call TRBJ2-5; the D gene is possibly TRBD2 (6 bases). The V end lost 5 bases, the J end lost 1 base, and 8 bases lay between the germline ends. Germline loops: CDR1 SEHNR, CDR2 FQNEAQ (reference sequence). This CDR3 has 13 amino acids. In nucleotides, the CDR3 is TGTGCCAGCAGCAATAGCGGCCAAGAGACCCAGTACTTC. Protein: CASSNSGQETQYF.

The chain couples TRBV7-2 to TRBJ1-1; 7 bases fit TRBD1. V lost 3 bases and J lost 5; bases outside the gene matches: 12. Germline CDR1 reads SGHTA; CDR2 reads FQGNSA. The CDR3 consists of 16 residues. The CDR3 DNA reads TGTGCCAGCAGCTTGGAGGGGACAGTTAGAGGTACTGAAGCTTTCTTT. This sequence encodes CASSLEGTVRGTEAFF. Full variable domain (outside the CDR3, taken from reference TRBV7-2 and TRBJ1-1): GAGVSQSPSNKVTEKGKDVELRCDPISGHTALYWYRQSLGQGLEFLIYFQGNSAPDKSGLPSDRFSAERTGGSVSTLTIQRTQQEDSAVYLCASSLEGTVRGTEAFFGQGTRLTVV.

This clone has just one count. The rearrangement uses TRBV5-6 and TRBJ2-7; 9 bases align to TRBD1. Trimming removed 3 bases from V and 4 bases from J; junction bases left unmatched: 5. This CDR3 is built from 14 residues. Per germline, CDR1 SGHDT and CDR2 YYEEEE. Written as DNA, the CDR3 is TGTGCCAGCAGCTCCGGACAGGGGCGATACGAGCAGTACTTC. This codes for CASSSGQGRYEQYF.

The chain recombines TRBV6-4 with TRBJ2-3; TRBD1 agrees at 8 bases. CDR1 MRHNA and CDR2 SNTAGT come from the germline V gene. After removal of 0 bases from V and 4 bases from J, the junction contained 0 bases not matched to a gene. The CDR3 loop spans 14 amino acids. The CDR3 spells CASSDSTGADTQYF. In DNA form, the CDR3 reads TGTGCCAGCAGTGACTCGACAGGGGCAGATACGCAGTATTTT.

The CDR3 loop is CSVEDGPTSGYGYTF. DNA of the CDR3: TGCAGCGTTGAAGATGGACCAACCTCTGGCTATGGCTACACCTTC. V and J are TRBV29-1 and TRBJ1-2; D call uncertain. From germline, CDR1 is SQVTM and CDR2 ANQGSEA. CDR3 length: 15 residues. With 0 bases removed from V and 4 bases from J, the gap between germline ends came to 15 bases.

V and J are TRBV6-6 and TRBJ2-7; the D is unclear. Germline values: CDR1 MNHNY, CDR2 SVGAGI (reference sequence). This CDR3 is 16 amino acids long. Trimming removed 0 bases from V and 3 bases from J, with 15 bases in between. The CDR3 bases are TGTGCCAGCAGTTACTCGATAGGCCTAGGTAGCTACGAGCAGTACTTC. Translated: CASSYSIGLGSYEQYF.

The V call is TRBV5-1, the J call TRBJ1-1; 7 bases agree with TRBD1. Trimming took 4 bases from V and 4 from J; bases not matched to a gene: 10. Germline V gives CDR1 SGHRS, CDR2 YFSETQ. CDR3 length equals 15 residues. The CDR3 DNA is TGCGCCAGCAGCATAGGGGGCCGGTACACCACTGAAGCTTTCTTT. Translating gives CASSIGGRYTTEAFF.

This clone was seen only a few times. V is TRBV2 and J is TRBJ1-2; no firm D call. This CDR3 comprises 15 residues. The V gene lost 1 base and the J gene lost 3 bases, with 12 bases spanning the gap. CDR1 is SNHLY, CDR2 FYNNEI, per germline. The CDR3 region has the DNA TGTGCCAGCAGTGAAGATTTGGCGACTTACTATGGCTACACCTTC. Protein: CASSEDLATYYGYTF.

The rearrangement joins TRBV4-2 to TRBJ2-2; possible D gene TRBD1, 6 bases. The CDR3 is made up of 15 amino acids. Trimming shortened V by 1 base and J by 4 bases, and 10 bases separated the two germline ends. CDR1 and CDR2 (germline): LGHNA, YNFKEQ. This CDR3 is CASSQATGSTGELFF. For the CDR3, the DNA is TGTGCCAGCAGCCAAGCTACAGGGTCCACCGGGGAGCTGTTTTTT.